This record concerns one T cell receptor (beta chain) sequence. Its binding antigen is unknown. No much larger clonotype is one base removed from it; base qualities were not supplied. The entry originates in a study of CD8 T cells in Susac syndrome (dated by TCRdb to between 2017 and 2020). A note on the overall study: Whether CD8+ T cell activation and differentiation in Susac syndrome was antigen driven was tested using repertoire sequencing.

Peripheral blood CD8+ and CD4+ T cells from healthy donors, Susac syndrome patients and multiple sclerosis patients were profiled by high-throughput TCR beta sequencing. The multiple sclerosis controls were treatment-naive patients who had stable or active relapsing-remitting disease and met the revised McDonald criteria. Bulk CD8+ and CD4+ T cells were purified by magnetic negative isolation, whereas CD8+ TEMRA cells were enriched by FACS. Blood was drawn into EDTA tubes, processed within 24 hours, and PBMCs were isolated by density gradient centrifugation. PBMCs destined for TCR sequencing were cryopreserved in liquid nitrogen and later thawed in a 37 °C water bath. The sorted or isolated CD4+, CD8+ and CD8+ TEMRA cells reached a purity of at least 90%. Including cysteine and phenylalanine, the CDR3 has 15 amino acids. Only the CDR3 region is kept as DNA, spanning 45 bases read in frame from base 1. CDR1 and CDR2 (MGHRA, YSYEKL) derive from the germline V gene. Relative to germline, V is 3 bases shorter and J is 3 bases shorter, with 14 bases between their ends.

Beyond this particular receptor, the publication reports: The number of individuals in the TCR sequencing and HLA analysis was recognized as being relatively small.

RNA was extracted with the RNeasy kit and roughly 0.45 to 1 ug was reverse transcribed using random hexamers. The immunoSEQ multiplex PCR assay, covering 54 Vbeta and 13 Jbeta segments, was used to amplify TCR beta CDR3 regions. To correct PCR amplification bias, a synthetic template baseline was used for both primer optimization and computational correction. Turning to the authors' computational methods: Reads were annotated to V, D and J genes per IMGT and analyzed with immunoSEQ Analyzer, keeping only productive sequences. Clonality was computed as one minus Shannon entropy normalized by log2 of the number of productive unique sequences. Public and private clones were assessed among the 100 most prevalent clones of each patient and control. Clones were defined as Susac-specific if absent from the healthy and MS cohorts, from 1052 published viral clones and from other ImmuneACCESS disease sequences. The public sequencing data were trimmed at Q25 with fastp and processed into clonotypes with MiXCR by TCRdb, which kept only in-frame beta chains. Records with the same CDR3 protein are collapsed into one entry carrying the most frequent genes and DNA. TCRdb, not the original authors, processed these V and J calls. The sample table lists hundreds of thousands of distinct CDR3 sequences, roughly 93% of them with a count of one. Roughly 0.07% of the sample goes to the ten largest clones.

Input material: CD4+ T cells from PBMCs. The TCR sequence derives from a human donor with multiple sclerosis. The chain uses TRBV4-1 and TRBJ2-5, with TRBD1 tentatively as D gene (6 bases match). Read as DNA, the sequence is TGCGCCAGCAGCCAGGGGGCTCGGAACGAAGAGACCCAGTACTTC. This sequence encodes CASSQGARNEETQYF.